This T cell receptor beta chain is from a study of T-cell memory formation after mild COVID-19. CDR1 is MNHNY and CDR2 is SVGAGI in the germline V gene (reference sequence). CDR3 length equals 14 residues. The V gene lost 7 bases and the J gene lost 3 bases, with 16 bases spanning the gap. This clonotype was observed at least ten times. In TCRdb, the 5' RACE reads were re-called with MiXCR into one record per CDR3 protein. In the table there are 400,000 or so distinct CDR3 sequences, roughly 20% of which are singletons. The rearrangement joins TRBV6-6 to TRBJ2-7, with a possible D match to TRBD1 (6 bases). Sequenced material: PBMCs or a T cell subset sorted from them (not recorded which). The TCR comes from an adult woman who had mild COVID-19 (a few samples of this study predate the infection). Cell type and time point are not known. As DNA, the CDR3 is TGTGCCAGCATCGGGTCGGGACAAAACTACGAGCAGTACTTC. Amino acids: CASIGSGQNYEQYF.